A single sample is the source of the 21 T cell receptor beta chains below, sequenced in a study of cytotoxic CD8 clonotypes in ibrutinib-treated CLL. The method was immunoSEQ multiplex PCR; TCRdb's version includes in-frame clones alone and lacks a portion of them. Of 40,000 to 50,000 clones listed, about three fifths are singletons. The sequencing used PBMCs, collected after 24 months of ibrutinib treatment. The receptors stem from a human donor with chronic lymphocytic leukemia.

Written as DNA, the CDR3 is TGTGCCAGCAGCTTAGGGGCAGGGGGTGAAGCTTTCTTT. Protein product: CASSLGAGGEAFF. The chain recombines TRBV7-9 with TRBJ1-1, with 7 bases that match TRBD1. The CDR3 is 13 residues long. The V gene end was trimmed by 1 base and the J gene end by 7 bases; junction bases not matched to a gene: 3. From germline, CDR1 is SEHNR and CDR2 FQNEAQ (reference sequence).

The chain is built from TRBV9 and TRBJ2-1; TRBD2 agrees at 9 bases. The germline gives CDR1 SGDLS, CDR2 YYNGEE. Trimming removed 3 bases from V and 6 bases from J; junction bases left unmatched: 7. This CDR3 comprises 15 residues. CDR3 protein: CASSAMRGGFNEQFF. The CDR3 DNA reads as TGTGCCAGCAGCGCCATGCGGGGGGGCTTCAATGAGCAGTTCTTC.

The chain employs TRBV27 and TRBJ1-5, with 7 bases identical to TRBD1. CDR3 size: 17 residues. Germline lookup yields CDR1 MNHEY and CDR2 SMNVEV (reference sequence). Trimming removed 5 bases from V and 6 bases from J; junction bases left unmatched: 16. Here the CDR3 reads CASSPLPKTGRVQPQHF. The DNA of the CDR3 is TGTGCCAGCAGTCCGCTTCCAAAGACAGGGCGGGTTCAGCCCCAGCATTTT.

The rearrangement uses TRBV7-6 and TRBJ1-5, with a tentative D call TRBD1 (5 bases). Germline V gene sequence: CDR1 SGHVS, CDR2 FNYEAQ. This CDR3 is 13 amino acids long. V lost 3 bases and J lost 6, with 9 bases in between. CDR3 region: CASSLAQGQPQHF. The CDR3 region has the DNA TGTGCCAGCAGCTTGGCCCAGGGTCAGCCCCAGCATTTT.

This clone was observed many times. In nucleotides, the CDR3 is TGTGCCAGCAGGTGGGAAGGCAACACTGAAGCTTTCTTT. Translated: CASRWEGNTEAFF. This chain links TRBV9 with TRBJ1-1; unclear D gene. The CDR3 is 13 residues long. CDR1 and CDR2 (germline): SGDLS, YYNGEE. Trimming took off 5 bases at V and 2 bases at J, with 10 bases between the two ends. Complete variable domain (other parts from reference TRBV9 and TRBJ1-1): DSGVTQTPKHLITATGQRVTLRCSPRSGDLSVYWYQQSLDQGLQFLIQYYNGEERAKGNILERFSAQQFPDLHSELNLSSLELGDSALYFCASRWEGNTEAFFGQGTRLTVV.

The chain has TRBV25-1 and TRBJ2-2, with D possibly TRBD1 on 5 matching bases. The CDR3 consists of 13 residues. V was shortened by 6 bases and J by 1 base, with 6 bases between the two germline ends. Germline V CDR1 and CDR2: MGHDK, SYGVNS. This CDR3 reads CASSDRNTGELFF. CDR3 nucleotides: TGTGCCAGCAGCGACAGGAACACCGGGGAGCTGTTTTTT.

This clone was seen a handful of times. The chain uses TRBV15 and TRBJ1-2; possibly TRBD1 for D (6 bases). Trimming pared 5 bases from V and 2 bases from J, leaving 9 bases between. Germline loops: CDR1 LNHNV, CDR2 YYDKDF (reference sequence). CDR3 length: 13 residues. The CDR3 sequence: CATSPDRNYGYTF. The CDR3 coding sequence is TGTGCCACCAGCCCGGACAGAAACTATGGCTACACCTTC.

The sample holds a few counts of this clone. The chain recombines TRBV19 with TRBJ2-3; D is unresolved. CDR1 and CDR2 from the germline V gene are LNHDA and SQIVND (reference sequence). Trimming took off 3 bases at V and 4 bases at J, with 8 bases between the two ends. The CDR3 spans 13 residues. CDR3 bases: TGTGCCAGTAGTATCGGAGCCCCAGATACGCAGTATTTT. Its translation: CASSIGAPDTQYF.

The J gene is TRBJ1-5, the V gene TRBV5-1; no definite D call. CDR1 and CDR2 (germline): SGHRS, YFSETQ. The CDR3 has 14 residues. V was pared by 0 bases and J by 4 bases, with 8 bases between. The CDR3 is CASSLELGNQPQHF. The CDR3 coding sequence is TGCGCCAGCAGCTTGGAATTAGGGAATCAGCCCCAGCATTTT.

This chain links TRBV5-1 with TRBJ1-1; no firm D call. V lost 4 bases and J 2 bases, leaving 15 bases between the germline ends. The CDR3 consists of 15 residues. Looked up from germline, CDR1 is SGHRS and CDR2 is YFSETQ. For the CDR3, the DNA is TGCGCCAGCAGCCGATCAGGTAGTTCCAACACTGAAGCTTTCTTT. This sequence encodes CASSRSGSSNTEAFF.

This chain connects TRBV29-1 to TRBJ2-7; 7 bases are shared with TRBD1. Looked up from germline, CDR1 is SQVTM and CDR2 is ANQGSEA. The trim removed 5 bases at V and 5 bases at J, leaving 9 bases unmatched. The CDR3 consists of 13 residues. The DNA of the CDR3 is TGCAGCGTTATGACAGGGCTCCGGGACGAGCAGTACTTC. It yields the protein CSVMTGLRDEQYF.

There are a few counts of this clone. Different DNA sequences within this sample yield the same CDR3. This rearrangement joins TRBV6-5 to TRBJ1-1; D might be TRBD1 (5 bases). This CDR3 spans 13 amino acids. The V end was cut by 2 bases, the J end by 6 bases, with 10 bases between. Germline V gene lookup returns CDR1 MNHEY and CDR2 SVGAGI. The CDR3 here is CASSYRQGPEAFF. The CDR3, as DNA: TGTGCCAGCAGTTACCGCCAGGGACCTGAAGCTTTCTTT.

The chain links TRBV5-4 to TRBJ1-5; perhaps TRBD1 as D (6 bases). The CDR3 is made up of 14 amino acids. Between the trimmed V and J ends, which lost 5 bases and 6 bases, there was a span of 15 bases. Germline V gene data show CDR1 as SGHNT and CDR2 as YYREEE (reference sequence). The chain's CDR3 is CASSPGGAGQPQHF. CDR3 bases: TGTGCCAGCAGTCCGGGGGGGGCGGGTCAGCCCCAGCATTTT.

The chain joins TRBV5-5 to TRBJ2-5; 7 bases map to TRBD2. Germline values: CDR1 SGHKS, CDR2 YYEKEE (reference sequence). The ends lost 0 bases at V and 3 bases at J; junction bases unmatched: 2. The CDR3 is 14 amino acids. Here the CDR3 reads CASSLEGTKETQYF. DNA for the CDR3: TGTGCCAGCAGCTTGGAGGGGACTAAAGAGACCCAGTACTTC.

J is TRBJ2-2 and V is TRBV4-1; D is uncertain. Germline V CDR1 and CDR2: MGHRA, YSYEKL. V lost 3 bases, J lost 3 bases, and 14 bases lay in between. The CDR3 has 16 amino acids. CDR3 in amino acids: CASSQFPGRDTGELFF. The CDR3 nucleotides are TGCGCCAGCAGCCAGTTTCCCGGAAGGGACACCGGGGAGCTGTTTTTT.

The chain carries TRBV10-2 and TRBJ2-1; D is ambiguous. The germline V gene encodes CDR1 WSHSY and CDR2 SAAADI. V shed 3 bases and J shed 4 bases, with 4 bases lying between them. This CDR3 region has 12 residues. CDR3 bases: TGCGCCAGCAGTGACAGTTACAATGAGCAGTTCTTC. Translation: CASSDSYNEQFF.

This clone has a handful of counts. The V and J genes are TRBV5-8 and TRBJ1-5; D not certain. CDR3 length equals 12 residues. V lost 4 bases and J lost 3, with 5 bases in between. The germline gives CDR1 SGHTS, CDR2 YDEGEE. The CDR3 sequence is CASSLSNQPQHF. In DNA, the CDR3 is TGTGCCAGCAGCCTGTCCAATCAGCCCCAGCATTTT.

This chain connects TRBV5-6 to TRBJ1-1; 9 bases match TRBD1. Germline V gives CDR1 SGHDT, CDR2 YYEEEE. CDR3 length equals 15 residues. Trimming took 2 bases from V and 1 from J; bases not matched to a gene: 3. As DNA, the CDR3 is TGTGCCAGCAGCTTCGGGACAGGGTCGAACACTGAAGCTTTCTTT. This codes for CASSFGTGSNTEAFF.

This clone occurred a few times. This chain connects TRBV7-8 to TRBJ2-3, with D unresolved. V lost 0 bases to trimming and J lost 2 bases, with 12 bases between them. CDR3 length: 16 residues. Per the germline V gene, CDR1 is SGHVS and CDR2 is FQNEAQ. CDR3 DNA sequence: TGTGCCAGCAGCTTAGCGGTGGGAATCCACACAGATACGCAGTATTTT. Amino acids: CASSLAVGIHTDTQYF.

In regard to this clone: Mismatch with germline at one junction end may stem from a read error. CDR3 amino acids: CASSSTSTDTQYF. The CDR3 DNA reads as TGCGCCAGCAGCTCGACTAGCACCGATACGCAGTATTTT. The chain couples TRBV5-1 to TRBJ2-3; 7 bases are a match to TRBD2. The CDR3 loop spans 13 amino acids. The germline V gene encodes CDR1 SGHRS and CDR2 YFSETQ.

This clone was seen more than once but under ten times. The V and J genes are TRBV6-6 and TRBJ2-6; no firm D call. The CDR3 runs to 16 residues. Germline V gene data show CDR1 as MNHNY and CDR2 as SVGAGI (reference sequence). Deletions cut 0 bases from V and 3 bases from J, with 9 bases between. CDR3 DNA sequence: TGTGCCAGCAGTTACTCTCGCACCCTTGGGGCCAACGTCCTGACTTTC. Protein product: CASSYSRTLGANVLTF.